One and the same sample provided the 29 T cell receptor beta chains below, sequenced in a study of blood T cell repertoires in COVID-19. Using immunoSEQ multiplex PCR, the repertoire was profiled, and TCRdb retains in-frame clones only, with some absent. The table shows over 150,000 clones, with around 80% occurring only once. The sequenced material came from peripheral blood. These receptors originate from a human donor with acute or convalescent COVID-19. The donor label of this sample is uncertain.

In DNA form, the CDR3 reads TGTGCCAGCAGCCTCCGGGACTTCCGGGACACCATATATTTT. It is translated as CASSLRDFRDTIYF. V gene TRBV3-1 (or the pseudogene TRBV3-2) combines with J gene TRBJ1-3; a weak D match, TRBD1 (5 bases). CDR3 size: 14 residues. Trimming cost V 4 bases and J 8 bases, with 15 bases left between them. Germline V gene data show CDR1 as LGHDT and CDR2 as YNNKEL (reference sequence).

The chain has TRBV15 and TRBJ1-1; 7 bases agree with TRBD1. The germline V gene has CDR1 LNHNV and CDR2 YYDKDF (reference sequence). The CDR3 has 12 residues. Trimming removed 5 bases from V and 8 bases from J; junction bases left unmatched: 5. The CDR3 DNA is TGTGCCACCAGCGTTAACAGGGGAGAAGCTTTCTTT. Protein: CATSVNRGEAFF.

Here the CDR3 DNA reads TGTGCCAGCACTTATAGCGGGGTGGCGGGAAACATTCAGTACTTC. Translating it yields CASTYSGVAGNIQYF. The V and J genes are TRBV6-5 and TRBJ2-4, with TRBD2 identical over 8 bases. Germline values: CDR1 MNHEY, CDR2 SVGAGI. V was pared by 7 bases and J by 6 bases, with 11 bases of the junction left unmatched. This CDR3 comprises 15 residues.

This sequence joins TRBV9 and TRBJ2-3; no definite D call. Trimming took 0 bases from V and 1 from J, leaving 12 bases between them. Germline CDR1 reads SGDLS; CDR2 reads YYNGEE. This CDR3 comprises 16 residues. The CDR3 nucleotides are TGTGCCAGCAGCGTAGCTACGGGTCGGGGCACAGATACGCAGTATTTT. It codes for CASSVATGRGTDTQYF.

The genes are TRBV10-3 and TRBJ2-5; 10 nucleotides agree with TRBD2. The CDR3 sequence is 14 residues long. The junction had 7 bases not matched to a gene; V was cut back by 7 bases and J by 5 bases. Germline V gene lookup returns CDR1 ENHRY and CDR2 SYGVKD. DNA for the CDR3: TGTGCCATCAAAGCGGGAGGGCCCGGGGAGACCCAGTACTTC. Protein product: CAIKAGGPGETQYF.

The CDR3 loop reads CSGGSLAGGPYNEQFF. The CDR3 nucleotides read TGCAGCGGGGGGTCCTTAGCGGGAGGACCCTACAATGAGCAGTTCTTC. The J gene is TRBJ2-1, the V gene TRBV29-1, with 10 bases matching TRBD2. The CDR3 consists of 16 residues. V dropped 7 bases and J dropped 2; count of bases not matched to a gene: 11. CDR1 is SQVTM, CDR2 ANQGSEA, per germline.

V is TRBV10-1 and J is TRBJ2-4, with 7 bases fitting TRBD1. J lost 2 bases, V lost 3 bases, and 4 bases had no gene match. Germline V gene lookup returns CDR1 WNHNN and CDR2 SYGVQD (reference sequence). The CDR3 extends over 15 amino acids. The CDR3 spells CASSDPGGTKNIQYF. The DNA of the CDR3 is TGCGCCAGCAGTGACCCAGGGGGAACCAAAAACATTCAGTACTTC.

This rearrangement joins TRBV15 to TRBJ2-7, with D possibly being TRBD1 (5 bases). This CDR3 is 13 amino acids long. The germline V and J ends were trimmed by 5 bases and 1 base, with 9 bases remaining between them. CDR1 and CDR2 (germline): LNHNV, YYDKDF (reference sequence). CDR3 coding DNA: TGTGCCACCAGCTCCGACAGATCCTACGAGCAGTACTTC. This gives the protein CATSSDRSYEQYF.

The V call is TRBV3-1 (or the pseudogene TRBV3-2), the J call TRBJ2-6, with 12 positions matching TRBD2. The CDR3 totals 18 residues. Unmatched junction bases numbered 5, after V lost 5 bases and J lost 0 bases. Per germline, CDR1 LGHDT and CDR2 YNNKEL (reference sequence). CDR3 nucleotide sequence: TGTGCCAGCAGCAAGGGACTAGCGGGCTACTCTGGGGCCAACGTCCTGACTTTC. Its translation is CASSKGLAGYSGANVLTF.

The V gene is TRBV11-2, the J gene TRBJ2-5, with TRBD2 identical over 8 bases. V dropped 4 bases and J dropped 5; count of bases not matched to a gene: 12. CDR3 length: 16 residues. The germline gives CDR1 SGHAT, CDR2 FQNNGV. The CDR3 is CASSSTLPSGRETQYF. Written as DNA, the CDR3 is TGTGCCAGCAGCTCGACCCTTCCTAGCGGGCGGGAGACCCAGTACTTC. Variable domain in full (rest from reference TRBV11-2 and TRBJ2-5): EAGVAQSPRYKIIEKRQSVAFWCNPISGHATLYWYQQILGQGPKLLIQFQNNGVVDDSQLPKDRFSAERLKGVDSTLKIQPAKLEDSAVYLCASSSTLPSGRETQYFGPGTRLLVL.

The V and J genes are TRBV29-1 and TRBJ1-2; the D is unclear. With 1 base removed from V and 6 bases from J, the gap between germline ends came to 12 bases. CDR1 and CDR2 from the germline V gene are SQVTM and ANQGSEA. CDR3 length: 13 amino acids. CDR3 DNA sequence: TGCAGCGTTGAAGGCCAAGCCACGCATGGCTACACCTTC. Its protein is CSVEGQATHGYTF.

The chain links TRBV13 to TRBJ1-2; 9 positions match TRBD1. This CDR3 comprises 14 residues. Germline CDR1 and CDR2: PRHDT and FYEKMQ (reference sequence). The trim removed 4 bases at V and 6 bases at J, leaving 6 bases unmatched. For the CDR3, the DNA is TGTGCCAGCAGCTCCCGGACAGGGGTCCATGGCTACACCTTC. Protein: CASSSRTGVHGYTF.

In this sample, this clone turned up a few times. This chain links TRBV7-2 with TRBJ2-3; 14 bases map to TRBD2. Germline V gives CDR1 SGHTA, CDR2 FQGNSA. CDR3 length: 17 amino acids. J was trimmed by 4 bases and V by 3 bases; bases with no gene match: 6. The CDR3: CASSFLGLAGVADTQYF. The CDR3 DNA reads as TGTGCCAGCAGCTTTTTGGGACTAGCGGGAGTGGCAGATACGCAGTATTTT.

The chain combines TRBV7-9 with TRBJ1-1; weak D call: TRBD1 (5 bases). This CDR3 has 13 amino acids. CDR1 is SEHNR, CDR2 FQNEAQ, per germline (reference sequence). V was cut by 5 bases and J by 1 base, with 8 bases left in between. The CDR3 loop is CASSGRGNTEAFF. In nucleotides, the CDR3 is TGTGCCAGCAGCGGGAGGGGGAACACTGAAGCTTTCTTT.

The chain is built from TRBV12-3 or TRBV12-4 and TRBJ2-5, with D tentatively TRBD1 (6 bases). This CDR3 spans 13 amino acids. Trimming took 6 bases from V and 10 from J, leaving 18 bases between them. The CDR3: CASSHRDQEGQYF. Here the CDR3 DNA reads TGTGCCAGCAGCCACAGGGACCAAGAAGGCCAGTACTTC.

CDR3 amino acids: CASTLGENTEAFF. The CDR3 region has the DNA TGTGCCAGCACCCTGGGAGAGAACACTGAAGCTTTCTTT. The chain combines TRBV2 with TRBJ1-1; D unresolved. The V gene's germline CDR1 is SNHLY and CDR2 FYNNEI. The CDR3 sequence is 13 residues long. V shed 7 bases and J shed 1 base, with 10 bases lying between them.

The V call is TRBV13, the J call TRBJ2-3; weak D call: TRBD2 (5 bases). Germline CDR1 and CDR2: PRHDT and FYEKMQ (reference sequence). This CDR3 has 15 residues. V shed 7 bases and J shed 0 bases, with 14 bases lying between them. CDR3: CASTGSVYSTDTQYF. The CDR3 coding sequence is TGTGCCAGCACCGGTAGCGTCTATAGCACAGATACGCAGTATTTT.

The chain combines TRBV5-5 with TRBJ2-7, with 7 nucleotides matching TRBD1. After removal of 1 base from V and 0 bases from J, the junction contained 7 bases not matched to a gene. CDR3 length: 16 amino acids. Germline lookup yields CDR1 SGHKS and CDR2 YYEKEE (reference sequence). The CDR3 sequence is CASSLTGAQSSYEQYF. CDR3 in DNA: TGTGCCAGCAGCTTGACAGGGGCGCAAAGCTCCTACGAGCAGTACTTC.

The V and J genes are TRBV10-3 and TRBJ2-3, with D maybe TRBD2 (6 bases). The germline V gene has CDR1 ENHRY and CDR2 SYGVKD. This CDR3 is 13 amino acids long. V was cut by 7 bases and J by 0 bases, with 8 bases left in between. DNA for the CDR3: TGTGCCATCAAAGGGACTAGCACAGATACGCAGTATTTT. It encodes CAIKGTSTDTQYF.

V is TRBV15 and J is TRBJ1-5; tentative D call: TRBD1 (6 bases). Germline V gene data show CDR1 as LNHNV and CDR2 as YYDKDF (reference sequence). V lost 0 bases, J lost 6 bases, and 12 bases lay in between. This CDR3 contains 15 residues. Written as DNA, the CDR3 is TGTGCCACCAGCAGAGAGGGCAGGGGAAGTCAGCCCCAGCATTTT. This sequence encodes CATSREGRGSQPQHF.

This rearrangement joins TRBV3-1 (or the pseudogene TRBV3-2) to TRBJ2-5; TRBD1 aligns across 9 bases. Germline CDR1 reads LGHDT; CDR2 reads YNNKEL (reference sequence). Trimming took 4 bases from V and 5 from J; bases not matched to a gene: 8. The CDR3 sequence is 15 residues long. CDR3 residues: CASSPRGTGRETQYF. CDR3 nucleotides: TGTGCCAGCAGCCCCCGCGGGACAGGGAGGGAGACCCAGTACTTC.

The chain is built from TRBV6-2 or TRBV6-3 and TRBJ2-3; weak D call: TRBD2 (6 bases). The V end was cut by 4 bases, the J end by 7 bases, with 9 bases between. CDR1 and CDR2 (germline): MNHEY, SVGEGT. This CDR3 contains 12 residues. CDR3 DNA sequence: TGTGCCAGCAGTTCTAGCGCCTATACGCAGTATTTT. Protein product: CASSSSAYTQYF.

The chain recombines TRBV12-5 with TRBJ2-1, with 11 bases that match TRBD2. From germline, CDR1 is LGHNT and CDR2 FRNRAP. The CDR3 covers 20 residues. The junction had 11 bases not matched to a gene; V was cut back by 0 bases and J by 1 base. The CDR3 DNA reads TGTGCTAGTGGTTTGGTAAATACCCCTAGCGGGAGGTCGTCCTACAATGAGCAGTTCTTC. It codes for CASGLVNTPSGRSSYNEQFF.

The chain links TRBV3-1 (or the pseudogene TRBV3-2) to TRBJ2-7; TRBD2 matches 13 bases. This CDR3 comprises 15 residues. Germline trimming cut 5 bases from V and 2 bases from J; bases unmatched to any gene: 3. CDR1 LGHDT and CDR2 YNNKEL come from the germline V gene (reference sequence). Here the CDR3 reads CASSYGTSGTYEQYF. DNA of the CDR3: TGTGCCAGCAGCTACGGGACTAGCGGGACCTACGAGCAGTACTTC.

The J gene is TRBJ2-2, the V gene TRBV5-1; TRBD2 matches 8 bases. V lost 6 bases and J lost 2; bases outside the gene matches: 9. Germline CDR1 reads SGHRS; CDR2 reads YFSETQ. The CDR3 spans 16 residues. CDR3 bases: TGCGCCAGCATGGGGAGCGGGAGCGGTAACACCGGGGAGCTGTTTTTT. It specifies CASMGSGSGNTGELFF.

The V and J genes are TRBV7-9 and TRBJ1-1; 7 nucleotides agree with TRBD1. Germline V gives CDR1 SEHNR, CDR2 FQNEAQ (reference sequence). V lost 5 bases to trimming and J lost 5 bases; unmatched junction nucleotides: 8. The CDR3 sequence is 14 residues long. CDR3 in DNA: TGTGCCAGCAGCATTTTAGGGGGCGGGACTGAAGCTTTCTTT. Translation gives CASSILGGGTEAFF.

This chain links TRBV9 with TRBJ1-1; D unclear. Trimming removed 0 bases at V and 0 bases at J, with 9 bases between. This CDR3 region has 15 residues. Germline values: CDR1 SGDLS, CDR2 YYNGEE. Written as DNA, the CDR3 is TGTGCCAGCAGCGTAGGTCAGGTCATGAACACTGAAGCTTTCTTT. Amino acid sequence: CASSVGQVMNTEAFF.

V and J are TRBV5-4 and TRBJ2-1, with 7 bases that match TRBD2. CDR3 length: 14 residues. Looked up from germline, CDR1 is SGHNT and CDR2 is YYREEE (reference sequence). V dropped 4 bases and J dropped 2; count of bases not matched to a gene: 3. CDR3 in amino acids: CASSPLAAYNEQFF. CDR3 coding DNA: TGTGCCAGCAGCCCCCTAGCGGCCTACAATGAGCAGTTCTTC.

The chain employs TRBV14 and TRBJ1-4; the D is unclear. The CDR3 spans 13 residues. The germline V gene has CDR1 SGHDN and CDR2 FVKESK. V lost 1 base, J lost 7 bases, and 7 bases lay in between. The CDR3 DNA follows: TGTGCCAGCAGCCAAGGCCTAGTTGAAAAACTGTTTTTT. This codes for CASSQGLVEKLFF.